This TCR beta chain was sequenced during a study of CD8 T cells in ankylosing spondylitis. Study results and limitations: Blood from ankylosing spondylitis patients appeared to carry a characteristic eight-variant TCR beta motif. Researchers report that disease-linked clones proved CD8+ and relatively rare in peripheral blood. Some of these motif variants have turned up before, in reports on reactive arthritis synovial fluid and blood. According to the report, clones linked to the disease were significantly enriched in matched synovial fluid samples taken from ankylosing spondylitis patients.

Each CDR3 protein gets one entry after TCRdb re-called the 5' RACE reads with MiXCR. Of around 120,000 distinct CDR3 sequences listed, about a tenth are singletons. CDR1 is DFQATT, CDR2 SNEGSKA, per germline (reference sequence). CDR3 length equals 15 residues. The V and J ends lost 0 bases and 7 bases, in that order; junction bases with no gene match: 7. This clonotype was seen ten or more times. Antigen unknown. The chain is built from TRBV20-1 and TRBJ1-5; 9 bases agree with TRBD1. The specimen was blood, either unsorted or a sorted T cell fraction (not recorded which). The TCR comes from a male donor with ankylosing spondylitis or in good health (not recorded which). The CDR3 loop is CSARDPRQGGQPQHF. The CDR3 DNA reads TGCAGTGCTAGAGATCCCCGACAGGGGGGACAGCCCCAGCATTTT.